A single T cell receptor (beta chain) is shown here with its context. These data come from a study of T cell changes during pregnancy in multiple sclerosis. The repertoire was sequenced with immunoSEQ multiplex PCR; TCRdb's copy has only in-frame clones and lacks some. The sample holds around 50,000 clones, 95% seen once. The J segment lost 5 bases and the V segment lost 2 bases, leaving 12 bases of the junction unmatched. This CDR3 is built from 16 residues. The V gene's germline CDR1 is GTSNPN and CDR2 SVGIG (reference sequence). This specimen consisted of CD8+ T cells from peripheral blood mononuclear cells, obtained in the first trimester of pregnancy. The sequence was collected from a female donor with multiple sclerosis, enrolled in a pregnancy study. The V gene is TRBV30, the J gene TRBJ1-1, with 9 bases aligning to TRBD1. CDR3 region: CAWSSGTGYEGTEAFF. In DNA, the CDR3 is TGTGCCTGGAGTTCCGGGACAGGGTATGAGGGGACTGAAGCTTTCTTT. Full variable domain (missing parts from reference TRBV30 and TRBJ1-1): SQTIHQWPATLVQPVGSPLSLECTVEGTSNPNLYWYRQAAGRGLQLLFYSVGIGQISSEVPQNLSASRPQDRQFILSSKKLLLSDSGFYLCAWSSGTGYEGTEAFFGQGTRLTVV.